The 23 T cell receptor beta chains below all came from one sample that was sequenced in a study of technical replicates of blood from a few donors. Measured with immunoSEQ multiplex PCR; TCRdb has only the in-frame clones, and not every one. The table includes 65,000 to 95,000 clones, 85% to 95% detected once. The source material was T cells isolated from PBMCs. Receptor source: a human donor in good health.

The J gene is TRBJ1-1, the V gene TRBV10-2; no clear D. V lost 8 bases to trimming and J lost 4 bases, with 11 bases between them. This CDR3 contains 12 residues. The V gene's germline CDR1 is WSHSY and CDR2 SAAADI. CDR3 amino acids: CASAIAFTEAFF. Written as DNA, the CDR3 is TGCGCCAGCGCTATCGCCTTCACTGAAGCTTTCTTT.

The V gene is TRBV7-3, the J gene TRBJ1-2; D ambiguous. Trimming took off 1 base at V and 5 bases at J, with 11 bases between the two ends. Germline V gives CDR1 SGHTA, CDR2 FQGTGA. The CDR3 is 14 amino acids. This CDR3 is CASSLSTARYGYTF. The CDR3 region has the DNA TGTGCCAGCAGCTTAAGCACCGCGAGATATGGCTACACCTTC. Combining the CDR3 with reference TRBV7-3 and TRBJ1-2 gives the whole variable domain GAGVSQTPSNKVTEKGKYVELRCDPISGHTALYWYRQSLGQGPEFLIYFQGTGAADDSGLPNDRFFAVRPEGSVSTLKIQRTERGDSAVYLCASSLSTARYGYTFGSGTRLTVV.

The chain recombines TRBV27 with TRBJ2-4; perhaps TRBD1 as D (5 bases). The CDR3 has 13 amino acids. In germline, CDR1 is MNHEY, CDR2 SMNVEV (reference sequence). V shed 2 bases and J shed 9 bases, with 11 bases lying between them. The CDR3 sequence: CASSLETGRIQYF. The DNA of the CDR3 is TGTGCCAGCAGTTTAGAAACAGGCCGCATTCAGTACTTC.

The chain combines TRBV10-3 with TRBJ2-3; tentative D call: TRBD2 (6 bases). CDR1 ENHRY and CDR2 SYGVKD come from the germline V gene. The CDR3 runs to 13 residues. Trimming cost V 4 bases and J 2 bases, with 7 bases left between them. Written as DNA, the CDR3 is TGTGCCATCAGTGGGAGGGACACAGATACGCAGTATTTT. This sequence encodes CAISGRDTDTQYF.

This chain uses TRBV7-2 with TRBJ2-7; 7 bases agree with TRBD1. Losses at the gene ends were 5 bases for V and 5 bases for J; bases not matched to a gene: 9. The CDR3 sequence is 14 residues long. Looked up from germline, CDR1 is SGHTA and CDR2 is FQGNSA. The CDR3 DNA sequence: TGTGCCAGCAGCGAGGATTACAGGGGAAACGAGCAGTACTTC. Translating gives CASSEDYRGNEQYF.

The chain carries TRBV2 and TRBJ2-7, with D possibly TRBD1 on 6 matching bases. Germline lookup yields CDR1 SNHLY and CDR2 FYNNEI. Between the trimmed V and J ends, which lost 2 bases and 6 bases, there was a span of 14 bases. The CDR3 length is 14 residues. CDR3 in DNA: TGTGCCAGCAGTGAAATCAGGGGTAGGGGCGAGCAGTACTTC. Protein sequence: CASSEIRGRGEQYF. Full variable domain (rest looked up from reference TRBV2 and TRBJ2-7): EPEVTQTPSHQVTQMGQEVILRCVPISNHLYFYWYRQILGQKVEFLVSFYNNEISEKSEIFDDQFSVERPDGSNFTLKIRSTKLEDSAMYFCASSEIRGRGEQYFGPGTRLTVT.

This rearrangement joins TRBV2 to TRBJ2-4; D gene uncertain. The CDR3 spans 15 residues. Trimming shortened V by 1 base and J by 2 bases, and 9 bases separated the two germline ends. Germline-derived CDR1 and CDR2 are SNHLY and FYNNEI. The CDR3 coding sequence is TGTGCCAGCAGTGAAGTGTCCCAGACCAAAAACATTCAGTACTTC. Translating gives CASSEVSQTKNIQYF.

This clone was found a few times. This rearrangement joins TRBV7-3 to TRBJ1-2, with 8 bases that match TRBD1. The J segment lost 4 bases and the V segment lost 5 bases, leaving 9 bases of the junction unmatched. CDR3 length equals 15 residues. Per germline, CDR1 SGHTA and CDR2 FQGTGA. The CDR3 nucleotides read TGTGCCAGCAGCCCGTTGGGACAGGACATCTATGGCTACACCTTC. Amino acids: CASSPLGQDIYGYTF.

V and J are TRBV28 and TRBJ2-3; TRBD1 agrees at 10 bases. Germline CDR1 and CDR2: MDHEN and SYDVKM. Unmatched junction bases numbered 2, after V lost 2 bases and J lost 3 bases. CDR3 length: 15 residues. The CDR3 DNA sequence: TGTGCCAGCAGTTTAAGGGGACAGGGGACAGATACGCAGTATTTT. Protein: CASSLRGQGTDTQYF.

The chain has TRBV28 and TRBJ1-2; 8 bases align to TRBD1. Germline V CDR1 and CDR2: MDHEN, SYDVKM. V lost 5 bases, J lost 11 bases, and 13 bases stayed unmatched. CDR3 length: 14 amino acids. As DNA, the CDR3 is TGTGCCAGCAGTCCCCCTGCGGACAGGGTGGAGTACACCTTC. Encoded protein: CASSPPADRVEYTF.

This chain connects TRBV13 to TRBJ1-4; 9 bases are a match to TRBD1. CDR1 is PRHDT and CDR2 is FYEKMQ in the germline V gene (reference sequence). V shed 5 bases and J 10 bases; nucleotides not matched to a gene: 14. This CDR3 is built from 16 residues. CDR3 region: CASSTSWDRVSGKLFF. DNA for the CDR3: TGTGCCAGCAGCACCAGCTGGGACAGGGTGTCTGGAAAACTGTTTTTT.

The chain carries TRBV28 and TRBJ2-2; D is uncertain. Trimming pared 3 bases from V and 2 bases from J, leaving 4 bases between. Germline V gene lookup returns CDR1 MDHEN and CDR2 SYDVKM. This CDR3 spans 13 amino acids. The CDR3 DNA is TGTGCCAGCAGTTTGGCAAACACCGGGGAGCTGTTTTTT. Translating it yields CASSLANTGELFF.

J is TRBJ2-5 and V is TRBV10-3; tentative D call: TRBD1 (5 bases). CDR1 and CDR2 (germline): ENHRY, SYGVKD. The CDR3 consists of 14 residues. V lost 4 bases and J lost 3, with 12 bases in between. CDR3 nucleotides: TGTGCCATCAGTGCGACAGAGTTGGAAGAGACCCAGTACTTC. Translating it yields CAISATELEETQYF.

J is TRBJ2-7 and V is TRBV6-6; D is ambiguous. Germline CDR1 and CDR2: MNHNY and SVGAGI (reference sequence). Trimming shortened V by 6 bases and J by 6 bases, and 18 bases separated the two germline ends. The CDR3 is 14 residues long. In DNA, the CDR3 is TGTGCCAGCAGACACACCCAACAGCAGCCCGAGCAGTACTTC. Translated: CASRHTQQQPEQYF.

V is TRBV5-4 and J is TRBJ2-7; D gene ambiguous. Trimming left V 0 bases short and J 1 base short, with 5 bases between. The V gene's germline CDR1 is SGHNT and CDR2 YYREEE (reference sequence). This CDR3 contains 13 residues. The chain's CDR3 is CASSLGVSYEQYF. For the CDR3, the DNA is TGTGCCAGCAGCTTGGGCGTATCCTACGAGCAGTACTTC. The full variable domain, with the rest looked up from reference TRBV5-4 and TRBJ2-7, is ETGVTQSPTHLIKTRGQQVTLRCSSQSGHNTVSWYQQALGQGPQFIFQYYREEENGRGNFPPRFSGLQFPNYSSELNVNALELDDSALYLCASSLGVSYEQYFGPGTRLTVT.

V is TRBV28 and J is TRBJ1-5, with D possibly being TRBD1 (6 bases). The CDR3 is made up of 16 amino acids. The V gene's germline CDR1 is MDHEN and CDR2 SYDVKM. Deletions cut 6 bases from V and 7 bases from J, with 22 bases between. CDR3 sequence (DNA): TGTGCCAGCAGACTTATGCCCAGGATTGGGGGCCAGCCCCAGCATTTT. The encoded protein is CASRLMPRIGGQPQHF.

This clone has just one count. V is TRBV28 and J is TRBJ2-7, with TRBD1 matching 8 bases. The CDR3 is made up of 16 amino acids. Per germline, CDR1 MDHEN and CDR2 SYDVKM. Trimming at V came to 6 bases and at J to 4 bases, leaving 14 bases not matched to a gene. The CDR3 spells CASRMLRGQALYEQYF. Written as DNA, the CDR3 is TGTGCCAGCAGAATGCTCCGGGGACAGGCTCTATACGAGCAGTACTTC.

The rearrangement links TRBV27 to TRBJ1-2, with D possibly TRBD1 on 5 matching bases. The CDR3 runs to 13 residues. Per the germline V gene, CDR1 is MNHEY and CDR2 is SMNVEV (reference sequence). The V end was cut by 6 bases, the J end by 4 bases, with 12 bases between. This CDR3 is CASSPTGPYGYTF. CDR3 DNA: TGTGCCAGCAGCCCTACAGGACCCTATGGCTACACCTTC.

V usage is TRBV18 and J usage is TRBJ1-4; D gene uncertain. The germline CDR1 and CDR2 sequences are KGHSH and LQKENI. V gave up 1 base and J gave up 0 bases, with 9 bases separating them. This CDR3 is built from 16 residues. The CDR3 spells CASSPLDTATNEKLFF. The CDR3 region has the DNA TGTGCCAGCTCACCACTCGACACAGCAACTAATGAAAAACTGTTTTTT.

The CDR3, as DNA: TGTGCCAGCAGACCTGAAGCGGGAGAAATTTACGAGCAGTACTTC. This gives the protein CASRPEAGEIYEQYF. The chain has TRBV4-2 and TRBJ2-7; TRBD2 matches 8 bases. This CDR3 spans 15 amino acids. In germline, CDR1 is LGHNA, CDR2 YNFKEQ. Unmatched junction bases numbered 11, after V lost 6 bases and J lost 4 bases.

This clone was seen a single time. V and J are TRBV5-5 and TRBJ1-1; no definite D call. Trimming stripped 1 base from V and 7 bases from J, with 14 bases between. Per germline, CDR1 SGHKS and CDR2 YYEKEE (reference sequence). CDR3 size: 14 residues. Here the CDR3 reads CASSLSPGLFEAFF. The CDR3 bases are TGTGCCAGCAGCTTGTCCCCGGGTCTCTTTGAAGCTTTCTTT. Combining the CDR3 with reference TRBV5-5 and TRBJ1-1 gives the whole variable domain DAGVTQSPTHLIKTRGQQVTLRCSPISGHKSVSWYQQVLGQGPQFIFQYYEKEERGRGNFPDRFSARQFPNYSSELNVNALLLGDSALYLCASSLSPGLFEAFFGQGTRLTVV.

This clone was seen once. This chain joins TRBV6-5 and TRBJ1-1; no reliable D call. Germline CDR1 is MNHEY and CDR2 is SVGAGI. Trimming left V 0 bases short and J 2 bases short, with 10 bases between. The CDR3 covers 15 residues. The DNA of the CDR3 is TGTGCCAGCAGTTACTCGAGACAAGTCAACACTGAAGCTTTCTTT. Encoded protein: CASSYSRQVNTEAFF.

The chain has TRBV7-6 and TRBJ2-7; no reliable D call. Germline assignment: CDR1 SGHVS and CDR2 FNYEAQ. V lost 1 base and J 6 bases, leaving 19 bases between the germline ends. This CDR3 spans 16 amino acids. The CDR3 bases are TGTGCCAGCAGCTTAGGTCCAGCCCCTCACAGTAGCGAGCAGTACTTC. It specifies CASSLGPAPHSSEQYF.